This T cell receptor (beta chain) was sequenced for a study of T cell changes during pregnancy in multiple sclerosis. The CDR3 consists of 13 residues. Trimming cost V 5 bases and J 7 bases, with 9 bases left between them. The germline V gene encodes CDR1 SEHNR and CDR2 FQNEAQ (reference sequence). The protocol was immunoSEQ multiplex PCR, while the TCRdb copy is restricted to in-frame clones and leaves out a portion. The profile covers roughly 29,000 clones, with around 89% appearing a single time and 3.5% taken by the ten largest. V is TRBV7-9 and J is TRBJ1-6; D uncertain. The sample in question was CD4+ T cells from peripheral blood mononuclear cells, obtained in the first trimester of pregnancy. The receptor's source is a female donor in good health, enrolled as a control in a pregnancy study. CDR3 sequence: CASSANGNSPLHF. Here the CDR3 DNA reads TGTGCCAGCAGCGCGAACGGGAATTCACCCCTCCACTTT.